These T cell receptor beta chains were read from a single sample in a study of shared clonotypes between healthy human individuals. Data came from immunoSEQ multiplex PCR; TCRdb stores just in-frame clones and leaves some out. The data hold hundreds of thousands of clones, with around 77% observed a single time. The source material was PBMCs. The source of these receptors is a woman in her forties in good health. Some clones in this sample may be carry-over from other donors' samples. The CDR3 runs from the conserved cysteine through the conserved F or W. A D gene is named only where the DNA matches it firmly. Clone size is shown for a subset of rows, as once, few, many or a class of expanded clone.

D gene	V gene	clone size	J gene	CDR3 DNA	CDR3 protein
TRBD2	TRBV30	NA	TRBJ2-3	TGTGCCTGGAGTGTATTCAGGACTAGTGGCCGCACAGATACGCAGTATTTT	CAWSVFRTSGRTDTQYF
NA	TRBV18	NA	TRBJ1-1	TGTGCCAGCTCACCACTGGCGGGGAGGGTTGTATCGAGCACTGAAGCTTTCTTT	CASSPLAGRVVSSTEAFF
TRBD2	TRBV15	many	TRBJ2-3	TGTGCCACCAGCAGAGTTCGGGGGGAGGCAGATACGCAGTATTTT	CATSRVRGEADTQYF
NA	TRBV6-4	NA	TRBJ1-2	TGTGCCAGCAGCCCCACGGGGGGGACAAGAACTAACTATGGCTACACCTTC	CASSPTGGTRTNYGYTF
NA	TRBV14	few	TRBJ2-1	TGTGCCAGCAGCCAAGATCTTTTCGGGGGGCTGCAGTTCTTC	CASSQDLFGGLQFF
TRBD1	TRBV5-1	NA	TRBJ2-7	TGCGCCAGCAGCGTGGGACAGGACGGCTCCTACGAGCAGTACTTC	CASSVGQDGSYEQYF
NA	TRBV7-9	NA	TRBJ1-2	TGTGCCAGCAGCCCTCGTTGGGGGGCGATAGGCTACACCTTC	CASSPRWGAIGYTF
NA	TRBV5-8	NA	TRBJ1-5	TGTGCCAGCAGCTTCAATCGGCATCGTAATCAGCCCCAGCATTTT	CASSFNRHRNQPQHF
TRBD1	TRBV18	NA	TRBJ2-3	TGTGCCAGCTCACCCGATGGGACAGTTACAGATACGCAGTATTTT	CASSPDGTVTDTQYF
TRBD2	TRBV18	NA	TRBJ2-7	TGTGCCAGCTCACCACCGGGACTAGGCCTCTACGAGCAGTACTTC	CASSPPGLGLYEQYF
NA	TRBV19	NA	TRBJ1-4	TGTGCCAGCCAACGAAGGGGGGGACGCTTCTCTAATGAAAAACTGTTTTTT	CASQRRGGRFSNEKLFF
NA	TRBV28	NA	TRBJ1-2	TGTGCCAGCAGCAACAGAGACTATGGCTACACCTTC	CASSNRDYGYTF
NA	TRBV30	NA	TRBJ1-1	TGTGCCGTTGCAAAGGGGCCGGTTGGGACTGAAGCTTTCTTT	CAVAKGPVGTEAFF
TRBD2	TRBV7-9	few	TRBJ2-3	TGTGCCAGCAGCCCTCGGGGTAGCGGGAGTGGAGATACGCAGTATTTT	CASSPRGSGSGDTQYF
NA	TRBV28	NA	TRBJ1-3	TGTGCCAGCAGAACGGGAAACACCATATATTTT	CASRTGNTIYF
TRBD1	TRBV5-4	few	TRBJ2-2	TGTGCCAGCAGTTCCCCCCAGGGGGCCGTCGGGGAGCTGTTTTTT	CASSSPQGAVGELFF
NA	TRBV28	NA	TRBJ2-3	TGTGCCAGCAGTTTACAGGTCGACACTTCAGATACGCAGTATTTT	CASSLQVDTSDTQYF
NA	TRBV14	NA	TRBJ1-1	TGTGCCAGCAGCCAAGAAGGTCAGGGCCCGAACACTGAAGCTTTCTTT	CASSQEGQGPNTEAFF
NA	TRBV7-9	NA	TRBJ1-2	TGTGCCAGCAACGAAGGAAACCATGGCTACACCTTC	CASNEGNHGYTF